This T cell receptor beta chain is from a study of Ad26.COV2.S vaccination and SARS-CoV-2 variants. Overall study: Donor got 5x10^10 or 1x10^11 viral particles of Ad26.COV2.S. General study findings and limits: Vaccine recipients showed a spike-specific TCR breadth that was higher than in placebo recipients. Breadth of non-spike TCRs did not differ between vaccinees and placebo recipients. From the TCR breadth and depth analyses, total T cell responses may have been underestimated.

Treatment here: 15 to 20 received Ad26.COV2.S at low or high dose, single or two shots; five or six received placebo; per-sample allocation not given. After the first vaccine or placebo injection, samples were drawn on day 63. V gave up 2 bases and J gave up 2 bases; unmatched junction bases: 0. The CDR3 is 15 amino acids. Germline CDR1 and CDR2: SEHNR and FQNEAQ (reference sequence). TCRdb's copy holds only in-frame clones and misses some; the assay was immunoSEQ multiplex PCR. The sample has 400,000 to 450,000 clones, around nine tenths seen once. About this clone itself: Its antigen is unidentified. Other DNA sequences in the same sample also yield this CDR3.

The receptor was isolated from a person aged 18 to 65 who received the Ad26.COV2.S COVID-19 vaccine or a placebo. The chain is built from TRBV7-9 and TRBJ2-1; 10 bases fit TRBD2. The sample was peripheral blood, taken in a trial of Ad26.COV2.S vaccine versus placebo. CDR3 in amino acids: CASSLLAGAYNEQFF. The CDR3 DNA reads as TGTGCCAGCAGCTTACTAGCGGGGGCCTACAATGAGCAGTTCTTC.